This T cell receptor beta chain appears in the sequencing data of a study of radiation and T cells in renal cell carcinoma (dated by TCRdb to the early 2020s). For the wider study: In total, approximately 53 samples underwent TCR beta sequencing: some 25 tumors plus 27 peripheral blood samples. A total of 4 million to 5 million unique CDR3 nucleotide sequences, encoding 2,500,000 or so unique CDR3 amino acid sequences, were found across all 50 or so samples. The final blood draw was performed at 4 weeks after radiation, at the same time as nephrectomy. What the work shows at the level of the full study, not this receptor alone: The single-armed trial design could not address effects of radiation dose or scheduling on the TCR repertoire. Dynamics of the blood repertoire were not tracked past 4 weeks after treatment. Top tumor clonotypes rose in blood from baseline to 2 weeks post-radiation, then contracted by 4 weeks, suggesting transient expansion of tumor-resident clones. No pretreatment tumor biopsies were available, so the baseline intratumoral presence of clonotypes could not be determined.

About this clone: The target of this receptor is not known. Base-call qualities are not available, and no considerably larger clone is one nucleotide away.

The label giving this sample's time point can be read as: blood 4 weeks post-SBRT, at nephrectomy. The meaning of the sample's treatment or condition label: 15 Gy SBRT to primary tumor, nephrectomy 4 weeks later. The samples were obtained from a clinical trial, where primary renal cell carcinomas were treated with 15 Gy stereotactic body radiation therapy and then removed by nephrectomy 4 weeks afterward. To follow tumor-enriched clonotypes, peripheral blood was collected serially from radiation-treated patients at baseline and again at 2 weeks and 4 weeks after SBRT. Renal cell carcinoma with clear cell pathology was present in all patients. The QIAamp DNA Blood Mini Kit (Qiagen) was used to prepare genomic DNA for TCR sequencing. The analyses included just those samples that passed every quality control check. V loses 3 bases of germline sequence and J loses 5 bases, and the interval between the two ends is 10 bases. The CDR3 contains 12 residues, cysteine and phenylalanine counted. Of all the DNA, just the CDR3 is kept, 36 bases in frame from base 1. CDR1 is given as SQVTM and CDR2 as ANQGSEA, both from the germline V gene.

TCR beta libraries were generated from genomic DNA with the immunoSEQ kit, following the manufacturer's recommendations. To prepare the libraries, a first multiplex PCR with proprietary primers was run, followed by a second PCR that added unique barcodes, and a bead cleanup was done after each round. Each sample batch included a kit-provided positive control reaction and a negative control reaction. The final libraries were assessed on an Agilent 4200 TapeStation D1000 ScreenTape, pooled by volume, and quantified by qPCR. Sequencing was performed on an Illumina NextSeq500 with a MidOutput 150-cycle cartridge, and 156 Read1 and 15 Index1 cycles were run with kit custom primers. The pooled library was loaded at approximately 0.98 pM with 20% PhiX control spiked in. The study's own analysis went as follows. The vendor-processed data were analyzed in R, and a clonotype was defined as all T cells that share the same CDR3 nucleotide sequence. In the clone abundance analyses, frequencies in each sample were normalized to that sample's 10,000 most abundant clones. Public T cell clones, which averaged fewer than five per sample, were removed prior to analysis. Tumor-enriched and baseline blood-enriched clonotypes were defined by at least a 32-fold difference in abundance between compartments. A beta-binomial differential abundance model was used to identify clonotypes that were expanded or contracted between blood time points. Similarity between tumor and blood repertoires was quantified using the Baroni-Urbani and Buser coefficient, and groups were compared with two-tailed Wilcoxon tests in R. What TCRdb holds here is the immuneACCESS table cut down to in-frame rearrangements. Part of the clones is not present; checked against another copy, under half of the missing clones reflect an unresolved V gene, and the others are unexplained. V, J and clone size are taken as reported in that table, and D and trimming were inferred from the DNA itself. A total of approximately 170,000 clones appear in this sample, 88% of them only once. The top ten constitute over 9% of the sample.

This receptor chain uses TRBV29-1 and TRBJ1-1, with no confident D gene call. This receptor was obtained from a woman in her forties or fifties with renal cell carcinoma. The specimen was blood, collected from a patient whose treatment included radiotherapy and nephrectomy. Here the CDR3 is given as CSVDRSGTEAFF. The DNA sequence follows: TGCAGCGTTGACAGGTCGGGGACTGAAGCTTTCTTT.